This TCR beta chain was found in a study of cytomegalovirus exposure and HLA in healthy donors. The PCR ran on 60 Vbeta and 13 Jbeta primers. TCRdb keeps only in-frame clones here, not all; method: immunoSEQ multiplex PCR. The table lists 95,000 to 150,000 clones, with over 2% in the top ten. There were likely unrecorded immune exposures, though donors were nominally healthy when sampled. Trimming removed 3 bases at V and 0 bases at J, with 17 bases between. The germline V gene has CDR1 MGHDK and CDR2 SYGVNS. The CDR3 sequence is 17 residues long. Sequencing was done on a sample of PBMCs. The sequence derives from a man in his forties in good health and CMV-seronegative. The J gene is TRBJ1-1, the V gene TRBV25-1; D gene unclear. In DNA form, the CDR3 reads TGTGCCAGCAGTGACCACCTAAGGACTGAAATGAACACTGAAGCTTTCTTT. This gives the protein CASSDHLRTEMNTEAFF.